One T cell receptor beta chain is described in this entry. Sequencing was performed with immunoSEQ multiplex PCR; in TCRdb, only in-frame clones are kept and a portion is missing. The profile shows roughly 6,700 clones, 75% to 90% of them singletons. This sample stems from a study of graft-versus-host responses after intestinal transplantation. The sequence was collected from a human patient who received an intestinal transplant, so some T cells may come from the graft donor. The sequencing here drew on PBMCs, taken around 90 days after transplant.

This CDR3 reads CASSLIGQGNTEAFF. The CDR3 bases are TGTGCCAGCAGTTTAATCGGACAGGGGAACACTGAAGCTTTCTTT. V and J are TRBV6-1 and TRBJ1-1, with 8 bases lining up with TRBD1. The CDR3 is 15 residues long. CDR1 is MNHNS and CDR2 is SASEGT in the germline V gene. V shed 5 bases, J shed 1 base, and the junction held 6 bases outside the gene matches.